Listed here is a single TCR beta chain. TCRdb itself ran the RT-PCR reads through MiXCR, one entry per CDR3 protein. The sample includes fewer than 800,000 distinct CDR3 sequences, approximately 15% of them seen just once. Germline trimming cut 6 bases from V and 3 bases from J; bases unmatched to any gene: 10. This CDR3 is built from 16 residues. Germline V gene data show CDR1 as ENHRY and CDR2 as SYGVKD. The receptor's source is a female donor in good health, serving as a healthy control. The V call is TRBV10-3, the J call TRBJ2-2; 7 bases align to TRBD1. The material sequenced was memory CD4+ T cells from blood. Written as DNA, the CDR3 is TGTGCCATCAGCGTTCACAGGGGTCAGGACACCGGGGAGCTGTTTTTT. Protein: CAISVHRGQDTGELFF.